The T cell receptor beta chain under discussion was sequenced for a study of blood T cell repertoires in COVID-19. Some clones are missing from TCRdb's copy, which holds only in-frame ones; the method was immunoSEQ multiplex PCR. Of 100,000 to 150,000 clones listed, around 89% are singletons. Seattle's cohort entered during active infection and was followed longitudinally. The germline V and J ends were trimmed by 6 bases and 7 bases, with 18 bases remaining between them. Germline CDR1 reads SQVTM; CDR2 reads ANQGSEA. This CDR3 is built from 13 residues. Sequencing was performed on peripheral blood. This TCR was sampled from a man aged 55 to 70 with COVID-19, enrolled during active disease. The chain has TRBV29-1 and TRBJ1-1; D ambiguous. DNA of the CDR3: TGCAGCGTCTCGACACGGTTTACAGTTGAAGCTTTCTTT. This gives the protein CSVSTRFTVEAFF.